These T cell receptor beta chains were read from a single sample in a study of blood T cell repertoires in COVID-19. Repertoires were generated with immunoSEQ multiplex PCR, while TCRdb's copy carries only in-frame clones and drops some. Among over 15,000 clones listed, roughly four fifths were seen once. The specimen was peripheral blood. These receptors all come from a man older than 75 with active COVID-19. CDR3s include the opening cysteine and the closing phenylalanine or tryptophan. The D gene is left open where the match is weak. Not all rows give a size; the values are once, few, many and, for expanded clones, a class.

cdr3_nt cdr3_aa d_call j_call clone_size v_call
TGTGCCAGCCGGGACAAAGCTAATGAAAAACTGTTTTTT CASRDKANEKLFF NA TRBJ1-4 NA TRBV10-3
TGTGCCAGTAGTATGCAGGTTGGATCCGGGGAGCTGTTTTTT CASSMQVGSGELFF NA TRBJ2-2 once TRBV19
TGTGCCAGCAGCTTAGTTGGGGGCGGAGAGCAGTACTTC CASSLVGGGEQYF NA TRBJ2-7 NA TRBV7-9
TGTGCCAGTCGCCCGCATAGCGGGAGTTTAGCGGAGACCCAGTACTTC CASRPHSGSLAETQYF TRBD2 TRBJ2-5 once TRBV19
TGTGCCAGTAGTATCGTCGGTAGCGGGAGGTTGGGCGCCACAGATACGCAGTATTTT CASSIVGSGRLGATDTQYF TRBD2 TRBJ2-3 NA TRBV19
TGTGCCAGCAGCGTAGGTGGCGGGAGGGTGGGCAATGAGCAGTTCTTC CASSVGGGRVGNEQFF TRBD2 TRBJ2-1 NA TRBV9
TGTGCCAGCAAAAAGACTAGCGGGCCGCAAACGGGCGGGGAGCTGTTTTTT CASKKTSGPQTGGELFF TRBD2 TRBJ2-2 NA TRBV2
TGTGCCAGCAGTTATGGAGGCTCCTACAATGAGCAGTTCTTC CASSYGGSYNEQFF NA TRBJ2-1 NA TRBV28
TGTGCCATCAGTGAGGAGCGATATACGCAGTATTTT CAISEERYTQYF NA TRBJ2-3 NA TRBV10-3
TGTGCCAGTAGGTTGAGGGCCCCGAACACCGGGGAGCTGTTTTTT CASRLRAPNTGELFF NA TRBJ2-2 NA TRBV19
TGTGCCAGCAGACAGGGGGCGGTCAATGAGCAGTTCTTC CASRQGAVNEQFF TRBD1 TRBJ2-1 NA TRBV2
TGCGCCAGCAGCCAAGAGACAGGGGGCAGAAACATTCAGTACTTC CASSQETGGRNIQYF TRBD1 TRBJ2-4 NA TRBV4-3
TGTGCCAGCAGTCTGGACAGGGGGACAACTGAAGCTTTCTTT CASSLDRGTTEAFF TRBD1 TRBJ1-1 NA TRBV27
TGTGCCAGCAGCGTAGAGGGGACTAGTTCAGATACGCAGTATTTT CASSVEGTSSDTQYF TRBD2 TRBJ2-3 NA TRBV9
TGCAGTGCTAGTTCTCCGACTAGCGGGAGGGCCCTCGAAGAGACCCAGTACTTC CSASSPTSGRALEETQYF TRBD2 TRBJ2-5 NA TRBV20-1